The 13 T cell receptor beta chains given below trace back to one sample, sequenced in a study of spatial heterogeneity in lung cancer. TCRdb recomputed calls from the 5' RACE reads with MiXCR, one row per CDR3 protein. The repertoire consists of approximately 49,000 distinct CDR3 sequences, with over 4.5% occurring once and the leading ten covering over 8.5%. Sample time point: sample taken at primary tumor resection. Whole RNA came from tumor, nontumor lung or frozen PBMC and was sequenced without being sorted. The sample consisted of PBMCs, taken at surgery. The receptors were sampled from a male donor with early-stage non-small cell lung cancer.

This clonotype appeared many times. This sequence joins TRBV2 and TRBJ2-1; D perhaps matches TRBD2 (5 bases). The germline gives CDR1 SNHLY, CDR2 FYNNEI. V shed 7 bases and J shed 7 bases, with 14 bases lying between them. This CDR3 is built from 13 residues. The CDR3 sequence: CASNGRVRNEQFF. CDR3 sequence (DNA): TGTGCCAGCAATGGGCGGGTGCGGAATGAGCAGTTCTTC.

This clonotype showed up many times. The chain has TRBV20-1 and TRBJ2-1, with 9 bases fitting TRBD2. Germline-derived CDR1 and CDR2 are DFQATT and SNEGSKA (reference sequence). V was clipped by 0 bases and J by 4 bases; unmatched bases: 4. This CDR3 has 15 amino acids. The CDR3: CSARDLAGGYNEQFF. In DNA form, the CDR3 reads TGCAGTGCTAGAGATCTCGCGGGAGGGTACAATGAGCAGTTCTTC.

The V and J genes are TRBV20-1 and TRBJ1-3; tentative D call: TRBD1 (6 bases). V was cut by 5 bases and J by 0 bases, with 17 bases left in between. This CDR3 contains 16 residues. CDR1 is DFQATT and CDR2 is SNEGSKA in the germline V gene (reference sequence). The CDR3: CSAQNRDTYSGNTIYF. The CDR3, as DNA: TGCAGTGCTCAGAACCGGGACACGTACTCTGGAAACACCATATATTTT.

This clonotype showed up many times. The V call is TRBV12-3 or TRBV12-4, the J call TRBJ1-1; no definite D call. The CDR3 extends over 13 amino acids. V gave up 1 base and J gave up 8 bases, with 11 bases separating them. The CDR3 loop reads CASSLGSSIEAFF. In DNA, the CDR3 is TGTGCCAGCAGTTTAGGCAGTTCAATAGAAGCTTTCTTT.

This clonotype was recorded many times. J is TRBJ2-7 and V is TRBV11-2; 8 nucleotides align to TRBD2. Unmatched junction bases numbered 7, after V lost 3 bases and J lost 0 bases. In germline, CDR1 is SGHAT, CDR2 FQNNGV. The CDR3 consists of 16 residues. For the CDR3, the DNA is TGTGCCAGCAGCTTCCAAAGACTAGCGAGCTCCTACGAGCAGTACTTC. Amino acids: CASSFQRLASSYEQYF.

Notes on this clonotype: This may come from a read error, since a much larger clone is one base off. This chain uses TRBV11-2 with TRBJ2-3; D gene ambiguous. The CDR3 totals 15 residues. Germline CDR1 is SGHAT and CDR2 is FQNNGV. CDR3 in DNA: TGTGCCAGCAGCTCGATTCGTGCAAACACAGATGCGCAGTATTTT. The encoded protein is CASSSIRANTDAQYF.

This clonotype occurred many times. The chain combines TRBV7-2 with TRBJ2-7, with 9 positions matching TRBD2. J lost 1 base, V lost 3 bases, and 4 bases had no gene match. CDR1 is SGHTA and CDR2 is FQGNSA in the germline V gene. The CDR3 length is 15 residues. The CDR3 nucleotides read TGTGCCAGCAGCTTCGCGGGGGGGACATCCTACGAGCAGTACTTC. Residues: CASSFAGGTSYEQYF.

This clonotype showed up many times. The chain joins TRBV20-1 to TRBJ1-3; D call uncertain. Trimming cost V 0 bases and J 1 base, with 7 bases left between them. The CDR3 contains 14 residues. The germline V gene encodes CDR1 DFQATT and CDR2 SNEGSKA (reference sequence). CDR3: CSARDTRSGNTIYF. Written as DNA, the CDR3 is TGCAGTGCTAGAGACACGAGATCTGGAAACACCATATATTTT.

This clonotype has just a few counts. CDR3 coding DNA: TGCGCCAGCAGTCGTGCCGGCCCCGGCAATGAGCAGTTCTTC. It yields the protein CASSRAGPGNEQFF. The chain carries TRBV4-1 and TRBJ2-1; D not resolved. The length of the CDR3 is 14 residues. CDR1 is MGHRA, CDR2 YSYEKL, per germline. Trimming removed 6 bases at V and 6 bases at J, with 15 bases between.

This clonotype was found many times. The chain combines TRBV20-1 with TRBJ2-1, with a possible D match to TRBD2 (5 bases). The CDR3 extends over 15 amino acids. Between the trimmed V and J ends, which lost 3 bases and 8 bases, there was a span of 20 bases. Germline V gene data show CDR1 as DFQATT and CDR2 as SNEGSKA (reference sequence). The CDR3, as DNA: TGCAGTGCTAGTGGCTCGGCCTATCGAGCGGATGAGCAGTTCTTC. It yields the protein CSASGSAYRADEQFF.

A note on this clonotype: This may arise from a read error, as a much more abundant clone is one base away. The chain has TRBV7-9 and TRBJ2-3, with no clear D. The germline CDR1 and CDR2 sequences are SEHNR and FQNEAQ (reference sequence). There are 15 residues in the CDR3. V was shortened by 9 bases and J by 5 bases, with 21 bases between the two germline ends. CDR3 DNA: TGTGCCAGTCCTGGTAAGGTGGGCCGCGGAGATACGCAGTATTTT. Its translation: CASPGKVGRGDTQYF.

This clonotype was observed many times. The V and J genes are TRBV7-9 and TRBJ2-3; 8 bases line up with TRBD1. V lost 10 bases and J lost 0; bases outside the gene matches: 3. The CDR3 spans 13 residues. Germline V lookup: CDR1 SEHNR, CDR2 FQNEAQ (reference sequence). The CDR3 loop is CATGQGSTDTQYF. The CDR3 DNA sequence: TGTGCCACCGGACAGGGTAGCACAGATACGCAGTATTTT. Using reference TRBV7-9 and TRBJ2-3 for the parts outside the CDR3, the full variable domain is DTGVSQNPRHKITKRGQNVTFRCDPISEHNRLYWYRQTLGQGPEFLTYFQNEAQLEKSRLLSDRFSAERPKGSFSTLEIQRTEQGDSAMYLCATGQGSTDTQYFGPGTRLTVL.

At least ten counts were recorded for this clonotype. This chain uses TRBV4-1 with TRBJ2-7; D is unclear. CDR1 is MGHRA and CDR2 is YSYEKL in the germline V gene. The V end lost 4 bases, the J end lost 3 bases, and 13 bases lay between the germline ends. The CDR3 contains 14 residues. DNA for the CDR3: TGCGCCAGCAGCCTTCGAACCGCTGACTACGAGCAGTACTTC. Amino acids: CASSLRTADYEQYF.